This T cell receptor beta chain emerged from a study of blood T cell repertoires in COVID-19 (dated by TCRdb to about 2020). About the investigation overall: Samples from collaborators originated in the United States, Italy and Spain and spanned both the acute and convalescent phases of COVID-19. The prospective study material was composed of cDNA or gDNA derived from T cells, B-cell-depleted T cells, or PBMCs. The dataset comprised deeply sampled blood TCRbeta repertoires from subjects exposed to, actively infected with, or recovered from COVID-19. The repertoires were released in a freely available public database meant as a resource for research on the immune response to SARS-CoV-2. Samples were obtained from the ongoing ImmuneRACE study (first 160 participants) and from some 1,300 subjects provided by 6 global collaborators. Sample metadata almost always included a de-identified subject ID, COVID-19 status, age in years and sex. HLA class I and class II types, where available, came from metadata supplied by the sample provider rather than from assay-based typing. Here is what the overall study found, with its caveats: The quantity of clinical and demographic metadata differed by source and by participant and was supplied without curation.

Each collaborating institution followed its own protocols to collect whole blood in K2EDTA tubes. For TCRbeta analysis, collaborator samples were shipped as frozen whole blood, as isolated PBMCs, or as DNA extracted from either sample type. The immunoSEQ Assay, a bias-controlled multiplex PCR, was used to amplify TCRbeta CDR3 regions from genomic DNA. The original methods were these. Nucleated cell counts per sample were estimated from amplification of reference gene primers within the assay. To quantify the absolute abundance of each unique TCRbeta CDR3 rearrangement, sequence reads were collapsed and filtered. Productive Simpson clonality was computed per sample as the square root of Simpson's diversity index over productive rearrangements. Here the immuneACCESS table is served through TCRdb, limited to in-frame sequences with V and J called. Missing clones are a known gap in these copies; in checked studies unresolved V genes cover under half, and the rest lacks a known reason. The V and J calls and clone size were taken over from that table, and D and trimming were inferred from the DNA. Here the sample has around 150,000 clones; around 80% occur a single time. Around 10% of the sample is taken by the ten largest.

V is clipped by 0 bases and J by 4 bases, and the sequence between their germline boundaries is 15 bases long. CDR1 and CDR2 (MNHEY, SVGEGT) derive from the germline V gene. Its CDR3 holds 16 amino acids, cysteine through phenylalanine. Just CDR3 DNA is preserved here, 48 bases in frame from base 1. As regards this clone: Its binding antigen is unknown. No quality values exist for individual bases; no much larger clone is one base distant.

The chain is assembled from TRBV6-2 or TRBV6-3 and TRBJ1-2; a tentative D call is TRBD1 (5 bases match). This sequence was found in a woman older than 75 in a cohort sampled during active or convalescent COVID-19. The specimen sequenced was peripheral blood. The DNA sequence reads TGTGCCAGCAGTTACTCTGCAGGGCGACCTTCCTATGGCTACACCTTC. It specifies CASSYSAGRPSYGYTF.